Included here is one TCR beta chain sequence, with context. Its target is not known. Clones were read by immunoSEQ multiplex PCR, and TCRdb kept only the in-frame ones, dropping some. The sample lists roughly 27,000 clones; approximately 80% were seen once. Antigen-specific CD4+ T cells expanded by the ViraFEST assay with viral peptide pools were then sequenced. CD4+ T cell isolation took place after less than 13 days of culture. PCR confirmed that the person was infected with SARS-CoV-2 between March and December 2020. For each well, about 1.8 million PBMC were cultured with roughly 9.2 IU/ml IL-2 and roughly 9.2 ug/ml peptides. The data derive from a study of vaccination effects on CD4 cells after COVID-19. Whole-study findings and limits: Convalescents' post-vaccine spike-reactive clones were mainly new, vaccine-induced.

The sequencing here drew on CD4+ T cells from PBMCs cultured with HCoV-NL63 spike peptides, taken before COVID-19 vaccination. The receptor was derived from a human donor who had a prior SARS-CoV-2 infection.

CDR3 amino acids: CASSPWGTDTQYF. The CDR3, as DNA: TGTGCCAGCAGCCCATGGGGGACAGATACGCAGTATTTT. J is TRBJ2-3 and V is TRBV27; the D gene could be TRBD1 or TRBD2 (5 bases each). V gave up 6 bases and J gave up 3 bases, with 10 bases separating them. Germline CDR1 MNHEY, CDR2 SMNVEV (reference sequence). The CDR3 runs 13 residues.